This record concerns one T cell receptor beta chain sequence. The authors amplified TCR beta CDR3 regions from RNA transcripts. HTBI primers served in a first-round RT-PCR, which a second-round multiplex PCR followed. TCRdb called the multiplex PCR reads again in MiXCR, with one record for every CDR3 protein. The table has about 740,000 distinct CDR3 sequences, around 40% seen once. This record comes from a study of Graves' ophthalmopathy and Graves' hyperthyroidism. CAS ≥3, NOSPECS ≥4, moderate-to-severe activity and duration under 3 months marked donors with ophthalmopathy. Among the exclusions were patients with other autoimmune diseases, uncontrolled infections, pregnancy or lactation. The J segment lost 2 bases and the V segment lost 6 bases, leaving 6 bases of the junction unmatched. CDR3 size: 14 residues. The germline V gene has CDR1 LNHDA and CDR2 SQIVND (reference sequence).

The V and J genes are TRBV19 and TRBJ1-2; 7 bases match TRBD1. What was sequenced was peripheral blood. The TCR comes from an adult man with Graves' ophthalmopathy. The chain's CDR3 is CASRGTASNYGYTF. DNA for the CDR3: TGTGCCAGTAGAGGGACAGCCTCAAACTATGGCTACACCTTC.